This T cell receptor beta chain was recorded in a study of blood T cell repertoires in COVID-19. Authors' data handling: Estimates of nucleated cell counts were drawn from the amplification of reference gene primers. The assay was immunoSEQ multiplex PCR, and TCRdb's table has in-frame clones only and misses some. V and J calls and clone size are given by that table; D and trimming were obtained from the DNA. The sample consists of about 290,000 clones, roughly 86% of them appearing once. The CDR3 contains 14 residues. Looked up from germline, CDR1 is MDHEN and CDR2 is SYDVKM. V lost 2 bases to trimming and J lost 8 bases, with 13 bases between them.

The sample comprised peripheral blood. The gene calls are TRBV28 and TRBJ1-3, with a possible D match to TRBD1 (6 bases). The TCR comes from a woman in her twenties or thirties with COVID-19, enrolled during active disease. CDR3 region: CASSLLGGADTIYF. CDR3 nucleotides: TGTGCCAGCAGTTTACTAGGGGGGGCAGACACCATATATTTT.